This T cell receptor (beta chain) was profiled in a study of T cells and Merkel cell carcinoma outcomes. This CDR3 has 13 amino acids. V was clipped by 1 base and J by 1 base, with 4 bases between them. CDR1 is SGHRS, CDR2 YFSETQ, per germline. The data were produced by immunoSEQ multiplex PCR, yet TCRdb's version contains in-frame clones alone and is incomplete. The repertoire consists of more than 2,000 clones, with 89% occurring once and the leading ten covering about 2.5%. The TCR was taken from a human donor with Merkel cell carcinoma. The rearrangement uses TRBV5-1 and TRBJ2-3; D is unclear. Specimen: tumor tissue from Merkel cell carcinoma. DNA for the CDR3: TGCGCCAGCAGCTTGAAGGGCACAGATACGCAGTATTTT. Translated, it gives CASSLKGTDTQYF.